This passage covers 28 T cell receptor beta chains from one sample sequenced in a study of blood T cell repertoires in COVID-19. Measured with immunoSEQ multiplex PCR; TCRdb has only the in-frame clones, and not every one. Among about 210,000 clones listed, approximately 84% were seen once. The sample consisted of peripheral blood. The receptors stem from a woman aged 45-59 years with active or convalescent COVID-19.

Only one count was recorded for this clone. The chain combines TRBV5-1 with TRBJ2-2, with D perhaps TRBD2 (6 bases). Per the germline V gene, CDR1 is SGHRS and CDR2 is YFSETQ. This CDR3 comprises 15 residues. Trimming removed 0 bases from V and 4 bases from J, with 10 bases in between. CDR3 protein: CASSLVMGGTGELFF. As DNA, the CDR3 is TGCGCCAGCAGCTTGGTTATGGGGGGCACCGGGGAGCTGTTTTTT.

V usage is TRBV7-2 and J usage is TRBJ1-5; D gene uncertain. CDR3 length: 13 residues. Deletions cut 3 bases from V and 3 bases from J, with 6 bases between. Looked up from germline, CDR1 is SGHTA and CDR2 is FQGNSA. The CDR3 spells CASSFWHNQPQHF. For the CDR3, the DNA is TGTGCCAGCAGCTTTTGGCACAATCAGCCCCAGCATTTT. Supplemented by reference TRBV7-2 and TRBJ1-5, the full variable domain reads GAGVSQSPSNKVTEKGKDVELRCDPISGHTALYWYRQSLGQGLEFLIYFQGNSAPDKSGLPSDRFSAERTGGSVSTLTIQRTQQEDSAVYLCASSFWHNQPQHFGDGTRLSIL.

A single count supports this clone. The V call is TRBV7-4, the J call TRBJ2-7, with D unresolved. This CDR3 spans 15 amino acids. Trimming stripped 1 base from V and 5 bases from J, with 15 bases between. Per the germline V gene, CDR1 is SGHVT and CDR2 is SQSDAQ. The DNA of the CDR3 is TGTGCCAGCAGCTTAGTAGTTTGTACTATGAACGAGCAGTACTTC. It is translated as CASSLVVCTMNEQYF.

The gene calls are TRBV28 and TRBJ2-5; maybe TRBD2 (6 bases). CDR1 and CDR2 (germline): MDHEN, SYDVKM. The ends were cut back, 6 bases at V and 7 bases at J, with 12 bases in the middle. This CDR3 is 12 amino acids long. CDR3 sequence (DNA): TGTGCCAGCAGCCCGACGCGGGGGACCCAGTACTTC. Translating it yields CASSPTRGTQYF.

This rearrangement joins TRBV3-1 (or the pseudogene TRBV3-2) to TRBJ2-5; TRBD2 might be the D (7 bases). Per the germline V gene, CDR1 is LGHDT and CDR2 is YNNKEL (reference sequence). Trimming removed 1 base from V and 4 bases from J, with 13 bases in between. The CDR3 spans 15 residues. The CDR3 region is CASSQGGGPRETQYF. As DNA, the CDR3 is TGTGCCAGCAGCCAAGGGGGGGGGCCTAGAGAGACCCAGTACTTC.

This clone was detected only once. This chain links TRBV5-1 with TRBJ2-2, with D perhaps matching TRBD1 (5 bases). V was clipped by 0 bases and J by 0 bases, with 15 bases between them. Germline loops: CDR1 SGHRS, CDR2 YFSETQ. The CDR3 extends over 18 amino acids. CDR3 bases: TGCGCCAGCAGCTTGGAACCCCCTGGGGCCTCGAACACCGGGGAGCTGTTTTTT. Protein sequence: CASSLEPPGASNTGELFF.

V and J are TRBV6-5 and TRBJ2-1; maybe TRBD2 (7 bases). CDR3 length: 14 residues. CDR1 is MNHEY, CDR2 SVGAGI, per germline. Between the trimmed V and J ends, which lost 8 bases and 7 bases, there was a span of 18 bases. The CDR3 bases are TGTGCCAGCCGTTGGGGGGGCCATCTAAATGAGCAGTTCTTC. Translation: CASRWGGHLNEQFF.

This chain links TRBV6-5 with TRBJ1-4; TRBD1 might be the D (5 bases). The CDR3 extends over 14 amino acids. Deletions cut 7 bases from V and 7 bases from J, with 16 bases between. The germline gives CDR1 MNHEY, CDR2 SVGAGI. This CDR3 reads CASTRDLVGEKLFF. In nucleotides, the CDR3 is TGTGCCAGCACTAGGGACTTAGTCGGTGAAAAACTGTTTTTT.

The chain links TRBV7-2 to TRBJ2-5; the match to TRBD2 covers 9 bases. J gave up 5 bases and V 6 bases, and 7 bases lay outside the gene matches. CDR1 and CDR2 from the germline V gene are SGHTA and FQGNSA. This CDR3 has 14 amino acids. The CDR3 DNA sequence: TGTGCCAGCAGTCGGATAGCGGGGGTGGAGACCCAGTACTTC. Protein: CASSRIAGVETQYF.

V is TRBV5-1 and J is TRBJ2-2; 9 positions agree with TRBD2. With 0 bases clipped from V and 0 bases from J, the junction kept 3 bases outside the gene matches. The CDR3 is 17 amino acids. Per germline, CDR1 SGHRS and CDR2 YFSETQ. CDR3 region: CASSLAGGGANTGELFF. CDR3 nucleotide sequence: TGCGCCAGCAGCTTGGCCGGCGGGGGGGCGAACACCGGGGAGCTGTTTTTT.

The chain links TRBV3-1 (or the pseudogene TRBV3-2) to TRBJ2-1, with 10 bases lining up with TRBD1. The CDR3 totals 16 residues. Trimming removed 1 base from V and 10 bases from J; junction bases left unmatched: 10. The V gene's germline CDR1 is LGHDT and CDR2 YNNKEL (reference sequence). As DNA, the CDR3 is TGTGCCAGCAGCCAAGCGGGACAGGGGCGTGGGTGGGAGCAGTTCTTC. This codes for CASSQAGQGRGWEQFF.

The chain uses TRBV5-4 and TRBJ1-1, with 9 bases that match TRBD1. Losses at the gene ends were 5 bases for V and 3 bases for J; bases not matched to a gene: 5. Per germline, CDR1 SGHNT and CDR2 YYREEE (reference sequence). The CDR3 covers 14 residues. CDR3 residues: CASRMTGGDTEAFF. For the CDR3, the DNA is TGTGCCAGCAGGATGACAGGGGGAGACACTGAAGCTTTCTTT.

V usage is TRBV15 and J usage is TRBJ2-5, with no clear D. V dropped 0 bases and J dropped 5 bases, with 7 bases sitting between them. The germline V gene has CDR1 LNHNV and CDR2 YYDKDF (reference sequence). This CDR3 contains 13 residues. The CDR3 here is CATSRDVVETQYF. The DNA for the CDR3 is TGTGCCACCAGCAGAGATGTCGTTGAGACCCAGTACTTC.

The sample holds one count of this clone. The chain recombines TRBV28 with TRBJ1-6; TRBD1 might be the D (6 bases). Germline CDR1 MDHEN, CDR2 SYDVKM. V lost 5 bases, J lost 7 bases, and 9 bases lay in between. The CDR3 totals 13 residues. The CDR3 reads CASSVQGNSPLHF. The CDR3 nucleotides read TGTGCCAGCAGTGTGCAGGGGAATTCACCCCTCCACTTT.

The rearrangement joins TRBV19 to TRBJ2-1, with unresolved D. This CDR3 has 15 residues. In germline, CDR1 is LNHDA, CDR2 SQIVND (reference sequence). V lost 1 base and J lost 0, with 7 bases in between. CDR3 nucleotide sequence: TGTGCCAGTAGTATAGTTTTAGTCTCCTACAATGAGCAGTTCTTC. It translates to CASSIVLVSYNEQFF.

This rearrangement joins TRBV2 to TRBJ1-2; weak D call: TRBD1 (5 bases). Germline assignment: CDR1 SNHLY and CDR2 FYNNEI. This CDR3 has 14 residues. The V and J ends lost 4 bases and 8 bases respectively, with 17 bases between them. CDR3 residues: CASSAGRELGGYTF. The CDR3 nucleotides are TGTGCCAGCAGTGCGGGACGGGAGTTGGGCGGCTACACCTTC.

The chain has TRBV2 and TRBJ2-7, with 16 bases matching TRBD2. CDR1 and CDR2 from the germline V gene are SNHLY and FYNNEI. Trimming at V came to 6 bases and at J to 7 bases, leaving 9 bases not matched to a gene. The CDR3 covers 16 residues. The CDR3: CASRQGLAGGPGEQYF. The CDR3, as DNA: TGTGCCAGCAGGCAGGGACTAGCGGGAGGGCCGGGTGAGCAGTACTTC. Using reference TRBV2 and TRBJ2-7 for the parts outside the CDR3, the full variable domain is EPEVTQTPSHQVTQMGQEVILRCVPISNHLYFYWYRQILGQKVEFLVSFYNNEISEKSEIFDDQFSVERPDGSNFTLKIRSTKLEDSAMYFCASRQGLAGGPGEQYFGPGTRLTVT.

The chain uses TRBV2 and TRBJ1-6; no clear D gene. The CDR3 totals 13 residues. Trimming stripped 6 bases from V and 9 bases from J, with 12 bases between. CDR1 is SNHLY and CDR2 is FYNNEI in the germline V gene. The CDR3 coding sequence is TGTGCCAGCAGGAACTCTCCGGGTTCACCCCTCCACTTT. This gives the protein CASRNSPGSPLHF.

This clone has only one observation. The chain is built from TRBV19 and TRBJ2-5, with D unclear. Trimming removed 5 bases from V and 2 bases from J, with 15 bases in between. Germline V CDR1 and CDR2: LNHDA, SQIVND (reference sequence). CDR3 size: 15 residues. CDR3 coding DNA: TGTGCCAGTAGTTCCCCGGGTTTGGGTCAAGAGACCCAGTACTTC. It translates to CASSSPGLGQETQYF.

The chain employs TRBV28 and TRBJ2-5; 10 nucleotides match TRBD2. With 4 bases clipped from V and 5 bases from J, the junction kept 7 bases outside the gene matches. The CDR3 totals 15 residues. In germline, CDR1 is MDHEN, CDR2 SYDVKM. CDR3: CASSSPASGGETQYF. The CDR3 DNA reads as TGTGCCAGCAGTTCACCGGCTAGCGGGGGTGAGACCCAGTACTTC.

This clone was recorded only once. The same CDR3 arises from other DNA sequences in this sample as well. The V call is TRBV3-1 (or the pseudogene TRBV3-2), the J call TRBJ2-5; a weak D match, TRBD2 (5 bases). Trimming stripped 2 bases from V and 5 bases from J, with 6 bases between. Germline-derived CDR1 and CDR2 are LGHDT and YNNKEL (reference sequence). The CDR3 covers 12 residues. The CDR3 DNA is TGTGCCAGCAGCCAAAGAGGGGAGACCCAGTACTTC. Translated: CASSQRGETQYF.

This chain uses TRBV7-9 with TRBJ2-2; 12 bases agree with TRBD1. V was pared by 5 bases and J by 5 bases, with 6 bases of the junction left unmatched. The germline gives CDR1 SEHNR, CDR2 FQNEAQ (reference sequence). The CDR3 consists of 16 residues. The CDR3: CASSPGQGAGTGELFF. Written as DNA, the CDR3 is TGTGCCAGCAGCCCGGGACAGGGGGCAGGTACCGGGGAGCTGTTTTTT.

The chain carries TRBV11-2 and TRBJ2-7; no clear D gene. Germline V gene data show CDR1 as SGHAT and CDR2 as FQNNGV. V was clipped by 3 bases and J by 0 bases, with 9 bases between them. This CDR3 contains 14 residues. CDR3 DNA: TGTGCCAGCAGCTTGCGGCGCACCTCCTACGAGCAGTACGTC. It specifies CASSLRRTSYEQYV.

The V gene is TRBV4-2, the J gene TRBJ2-1, with 9 bases lining up with TRBD1. Germline V gene data show CDR1 as LGHNA and CDR2 as YNFKEQ. V lost 1 base to trimming and J lost 6 bases; unmatched junction nucleotides: 7. The CDR3 runs to 16 residues. CDR3 amino acids: CASSQGTGTGSNEQFF. The DNA for the CDR3 is TGTGCCAGCAGCCAAGGGACCGGGACAGGGTCCAATGAGCAGTTCTTC.

The chain joins TRBV28 to TRBJ1-1; a weak D match, TRBD1 (6 bases). This CDR3 spans 12 amino acids. CDR1 is MDHEN and CDR2 is SYDVKM in the germline V gene. V was pared by 2 bases and J by 9 bases, with 10 bases between. CDR3 coding DNA: TGTGCCAGCAGTTTAACAGGGAGAAAAGCTTTCTTT. It specifies CASSLTGRKAFF. Supplemented by reference TRBV28 and TRBJ1-1, the full variable domain reads DVKVTQSSRYLVKRTGEKVFLECVQDMDHENMFWYRQDPGLGLRLIYFSYDVKMKEKGDIPEGYSVSREKKERFSLILESASTNQTSMYLCASSLTGRKAFFGQGTRLTVV.

V is TRBV11-3 and J is TRBJ2-7, with D perhaps TRBD1 (6 bases). This CDR3 has 14 amino acids. Germline V gene data show CDR1 as SGHNT and CDR2 as YENEEA. Trimming took 1 base from V and 2 from J, leaving 9 bases between them. This CDR3 reads CASSLGQAPYEQYF. For the CDR3, the DNA is TGTGCCAGCAGCTTAGGACAGGCGCCCTACGAGCAGTACTTC.

In its sample, this clone was seen a few times. V and J are TRBV3-1 (or the pseudogene TRBV3-2) and TRBJ2-5; 9 bases are shared with TRBD2. The germline CDR1 and CDR2 sequences are LGHDT and YNNKEL (reference sequence). V lost 0 bases, J lost 2 bases, and 13 bases stayed unmatched. The CDR3 is made up of 19 amino acids. The CDR3 DNA sequence: TGTGCCAGCAGCCAAGACCCCTTTTGGAGCGGGGGGAAACAAGAGACCCAGTACTTC. Translated, it gives CASSQDPFWSGGKQETQYF.

This rearrangement joins TRBV7-9 to TRBJ2-5, with 8 bases fitting TRBD1. Germline V gene sequence: CDR1 SEHNR, CDR2 FQNEAQ (reference sequence). CDR3 length equals 15 residues. V shed 0 bases, J shed 1 base, and the junction held 1 base outside the gene matches. The CDR3 protein is CASSLAGQAQETQYF. CDR3 coding DNA: TGTGCCAGCAGCTTAGCGGGACAGGCCCAAGAGACCCAGTACTTC.